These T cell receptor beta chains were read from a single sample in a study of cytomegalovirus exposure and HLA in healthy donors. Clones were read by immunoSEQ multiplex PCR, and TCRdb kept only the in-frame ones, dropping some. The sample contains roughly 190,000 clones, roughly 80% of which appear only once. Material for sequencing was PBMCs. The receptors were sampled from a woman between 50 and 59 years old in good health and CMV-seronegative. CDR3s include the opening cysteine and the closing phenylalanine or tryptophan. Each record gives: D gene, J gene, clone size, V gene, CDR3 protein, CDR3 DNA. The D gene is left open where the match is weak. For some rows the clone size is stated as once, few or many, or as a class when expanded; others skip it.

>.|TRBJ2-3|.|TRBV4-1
CASSPDALTRNTDTQYF
TGCGCCAGCAGCCCGGATGCCTTAACTAGGAACACAGATACGCAGTATTTT
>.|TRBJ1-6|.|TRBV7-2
CASSLSGGQNSPLHF
TGTGCCAGCAGCTTAAGCGGCGGACAGAATTCACCCCTCCACTTT
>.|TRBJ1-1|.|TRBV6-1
CASSEEGWTEAFF
TGTGCCAGCAGTGAGGAGGGGTGGACTGAAGCTTTCTTT
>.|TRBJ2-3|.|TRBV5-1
CASSLDRVYPGNTQYF
TGCGCCAGCAGCTTGGACAGGGTTTACCCGGGGAATACGCAGTATTTT
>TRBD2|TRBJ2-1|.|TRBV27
CASSLGLAGGGSPNEQFF
TGTGCCAGCAGTTTGGGACTAGCGGGAGGTGGATCTCCCAATGAGCAGTTCTTC
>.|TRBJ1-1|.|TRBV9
CASSVVTGVSEAFF
TGTGCCAGCAGCGTAGTTACGGGGGTAAGTGAAGCTTTCTTT
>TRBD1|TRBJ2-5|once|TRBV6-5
CASSQDPRGETQYF
TGTGCCAGCAGTCAGGATCCCAGGGGGGAGACCCAGTACTTC
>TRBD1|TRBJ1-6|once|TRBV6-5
CASSARTGESSPLHF
TGTGCCAGCAGTGCGAGGACAGGGGAGAGTTCACCCCTCCACTTT
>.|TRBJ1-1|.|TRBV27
CASSQQGVMNTEAFF
TGTGCCAGCAGTCAACAGGGAGTCATGAACACTGAAGCTTTCTTT
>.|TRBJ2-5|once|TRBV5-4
CASSRAGANQETQYF
TGTGCCAGCAGCAGGGCGGGGGCCAACCAAGAGACCCAGTACTTC
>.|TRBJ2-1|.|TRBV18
CASSRDTVDEQFF
TGTGCCAGCTCAAGGGACACTGTCGATGAGCAGTTCTTC
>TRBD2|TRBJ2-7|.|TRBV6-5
CASSKTSGRSLEQYF
TGTGCCAGCAGTAAGACTAGCGGGAGAAGTCTCGAGCAGTACTTC
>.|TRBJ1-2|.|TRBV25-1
CASSEQQGLNYGYTF
TGTGCCAGCAGTGAACAGCAGGGGCTCAACTATGGCTACACCTTC
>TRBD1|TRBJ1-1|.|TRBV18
CASSRDRDTEAFF
TGTGCCAGCTCACGCGACAGGGACACTGAAGCTTTCTTT
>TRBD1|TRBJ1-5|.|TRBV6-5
CASSRTGSNHPQHF
TGTGCCAGCAGCCGGACAGGGTCGAATCATCCCCAGCATTTT
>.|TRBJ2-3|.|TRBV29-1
CSVEGGQRTDTQYF
TGCAGCGTTGAAGGAGGACAACGCACAGATACGCAGTATTTT